This TCR beta chain originates from a study of OX40 agonist ivuxolimab in advanced cancers. Study-wide background: An anti-OX40 (CD134) antibody with agonistic activity, ivuxolimab, was administered to patients. Patients received ivuxolimab, an intravenous treatment, every 2 weeks at 0.01 to 10 mg/kg. Study-wide results and caveats: Expanded peripheral T cells had an undetermined antigen specificity.

Autoimmune disease history or systemic immunosuppression led to patients being barred. In the case of this clone: Antigen unknown.

The table came from immunoSEQ multiplex PCR; TCRdb's copy has only in-frame clones and leaves some out. There are tens of thousands of clones in the sample; approximately 90% occur only once, and 15% to 20% lies in the top ten. The germline gives CDR1 SGHTA, CDR2 FQGTGA. Trimming pared 5 bases from V and 10 bases from J, leaving 17 bases between. The CDR3 covers 13 residues. J is TRBJ1-1 and V is TRBV7-3; D not resolved. This material consisted of CD4+ or CD8+ T cells sorted from blood, taken in a trial of the OX40 agonist ivuxolimab. The origin of this receptor is an adult with an advanced solid tumor such as melanoma, head and neck, liver or kidney cancer. CDR3: CASSNSNGPAAFF. The CDR3 bases are TGTGCCAGCAGCAATAGCAATGGACCGGCAGCTTTCTTT.